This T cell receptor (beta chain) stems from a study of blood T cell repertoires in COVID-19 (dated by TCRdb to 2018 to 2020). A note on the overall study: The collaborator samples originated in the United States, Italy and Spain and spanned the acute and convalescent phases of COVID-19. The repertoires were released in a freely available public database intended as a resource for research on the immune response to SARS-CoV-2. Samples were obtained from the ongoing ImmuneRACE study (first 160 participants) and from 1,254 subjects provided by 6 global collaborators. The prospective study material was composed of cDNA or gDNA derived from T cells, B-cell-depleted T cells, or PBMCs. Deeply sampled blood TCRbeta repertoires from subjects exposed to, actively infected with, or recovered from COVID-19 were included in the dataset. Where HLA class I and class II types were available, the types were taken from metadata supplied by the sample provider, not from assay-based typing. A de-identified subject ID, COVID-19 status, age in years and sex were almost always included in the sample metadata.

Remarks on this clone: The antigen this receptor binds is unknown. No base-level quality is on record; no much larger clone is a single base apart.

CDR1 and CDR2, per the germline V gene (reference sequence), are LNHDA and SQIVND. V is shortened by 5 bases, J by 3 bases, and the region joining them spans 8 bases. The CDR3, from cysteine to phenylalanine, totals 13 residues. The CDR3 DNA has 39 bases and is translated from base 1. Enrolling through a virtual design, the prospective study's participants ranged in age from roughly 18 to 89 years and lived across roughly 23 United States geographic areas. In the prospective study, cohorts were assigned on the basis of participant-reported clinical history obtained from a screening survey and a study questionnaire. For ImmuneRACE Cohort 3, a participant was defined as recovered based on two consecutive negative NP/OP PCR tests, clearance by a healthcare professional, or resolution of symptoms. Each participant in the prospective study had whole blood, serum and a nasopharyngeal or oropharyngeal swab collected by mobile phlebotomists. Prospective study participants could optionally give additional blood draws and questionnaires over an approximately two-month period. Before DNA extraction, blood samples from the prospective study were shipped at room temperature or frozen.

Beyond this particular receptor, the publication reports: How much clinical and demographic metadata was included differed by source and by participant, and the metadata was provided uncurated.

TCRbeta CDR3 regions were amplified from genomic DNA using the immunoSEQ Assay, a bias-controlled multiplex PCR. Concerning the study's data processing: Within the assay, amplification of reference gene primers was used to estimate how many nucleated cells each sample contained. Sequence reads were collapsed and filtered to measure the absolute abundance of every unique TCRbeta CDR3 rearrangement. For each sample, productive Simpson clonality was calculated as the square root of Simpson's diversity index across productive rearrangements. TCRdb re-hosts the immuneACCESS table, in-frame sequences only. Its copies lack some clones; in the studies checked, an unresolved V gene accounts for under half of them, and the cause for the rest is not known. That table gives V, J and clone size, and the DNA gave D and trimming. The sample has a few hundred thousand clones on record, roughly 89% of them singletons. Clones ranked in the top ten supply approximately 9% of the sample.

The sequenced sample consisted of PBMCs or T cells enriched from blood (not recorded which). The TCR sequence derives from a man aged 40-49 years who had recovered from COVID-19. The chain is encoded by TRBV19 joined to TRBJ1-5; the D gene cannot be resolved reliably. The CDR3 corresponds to CASSPVNNQPQHF. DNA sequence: TGTGCCAGTAGTCCGGTAAACAATCAGCCCCAGCATTTT.